One and the same sample provided the 18 T cell receptor beta chains below, sequenced in a study of early T cells in non-severe SARS-CoV-2 infection. TCRdb redid the calling of the 5' RACE reads with MiXCR, one entry per CDR3 protein. The table records about 69,000 distinct CDR3 sequences, 4% to 6% of them present only once. Sequenced material: whole blood, taken at baseline. The receptors come from an adult who was a healthcare worker with PCR-confirmed SARS-CoV-2 infection or an uninfected control (not recorded which). The donor label of this sample is uncertain.

In DNA form, the CDR3 reads TGTGCCAGTAGTATTGAGGCAGGAGGAGAAAAACTGTTTTTT. Amino acid sequence: CASSIEAGGEKLFF. The gene calls are TRBV19 and TRBJ1-4; no clear D. Trimming pared 3 bases from V and 8 bases from J, leaving 13 bases between. The CDR3 extends over 14 amino acids. Germline CDR1 reads LNHDA; CDR2 reads SQIVND (reference sequence).

Ten or more counts support this clonotype. The chain employs TRBV11-3 and TRBJ2-5; D is unclear. V was cut by 1 base and J by 0 bases, with 9 bases left in between. Germline assignment: CDR1 SGHNT and CDR2 YENEEA. The CDR3 extends over 15 amino acids. CDR3 sequence: CASSLGTTYQETQYF. CDR3 in DNA: TGTGCCAGCAGCTTAGGGACCACGTACCAAGAGACCCAGTACTTC.

This clonotype was found many times. This rearrangement joins TRBV12-3 or TRBV12-4 to TRBJ1-4, with D tentatively TRBD1 (5 bases). V dropped 4 bases and J dropped 3 bases, with 12 bases sitting between them. This CDR3 has 15 amino acids. The CDR3 nucleotides are TGTGCCAGCAGTTCTTTGACAGTAGCTAATGAAAAACTGTTTTTT. Residues: CASSSLTVANEKLFF.

V usage is TRBV14 and J usage is TRBJ2-7; D assignment may be TRBD1 or TRBD2 (5 bases each). Per germline, CDR1 SGHDN and CDR2 FVKESK. The V and J ends lost 2 bases and 3 bases respectively, with 20 bases between them. This CDR3 contains 17 residues. The CDR3: CASSQTNRDRIYYEQYF. In DNA form, the CDR3 reads TGTGCCAGCAGCCAAACTAACCGGGACCGGATCTACTACGAGCAGTACTTC.

In its sample, this clonotype was seen a few times. The chain couples TRBV28 to TRBJ2-5, with TRBD2 identical over 12 bases. CDR3 length: 15 residues. The junction had 6 bases not matched to a gene; V was cut back by 5 bases and J by 5 bases. Germline V gene sequence: CDR1 MDHEN, CDR2 SYDVKM. The DNA of the CDR3 is TGTGCCAGCAGTCCCCTAGCGGGGGGGCGCGAGACCCAGTACTTC. Its translation is CASSPLAGGRETQYF.

This clonotype was counted many times. The rearrangement links TRBV12-3 or TRBV12-4 to TRBJ2-1; D is uncertain. CDR3 size: 11 residues. Trimming took off 5 bases at V and 8 bases at J, with 7 bases between the two ends. This CDR3 reads CASSPLDEQFF. In DNA, the CDR3 is TGTGCCAGCAGTCCTCTAGATGAGCAGTTCTTC.

This clonotype has a count of ten or more. The chain employs TRBV3-1 and TRBJ2-1, with a tentative D call TRBD1 (6 bases). The CDR3 totals 14 residues. Germline V gene data show CDR1 as LGHDT and CDR2 as YNNKEL (reference sequence). V gave up 1 base and J gave up 8 bases, with 12 bases separating them. CDR3 DNA: TGTGCCAGCAGCCAAGGATGGGGGCGGGATGAGCAGTTCTTC. It encodes CASSQGWGRDEQFF.

This clonotype was found many times. V usage is TRBV6-5 and J usage is TRBJ1-5; D gene unclear. Germline CDR1 and CDR2: MNHEY and SVGAGI. CDR3 length equals 17 residues. V was cut by 0 bases and J by 2 bases, with 14 bases left in between. The CDR3, as DNA: TGTGCCAGCAGTTACTCGAGATATGAAGGTGGCAATCAGCCCCAGCATTTT. This translates into CASSYSRYEGGNQPQHF.

Ten or more counts support this clonotype. The CDR3, as DNA: TGTGCCAGCAGCTCTACAGGAGGGGCCTACAATGAGCAGTTCTTC. Encoded protein: CASSSTGGAYNEQFF. The V gene is TRBV7-3, the J gene TRBJ2-1, with D possibly matching TRBD2 (6 bases). Germline V gene lookup returns CDR1 SGHTA and CDR2 FQGTGA. The CDR3 has 15 residues. The ends were cut back, 4 bases at V and 2 bases at J, with 12 bases in the middle.

This clonotype appeared many times. This rearrangement joins TRBV25-1 to TRBJ1-5, with D unresolved. The CDR3 has 13 amino acids. Trimming removed 2 bases at V and 4 bases at J, with 6 bases between. From germline, CDR1 is MGHDK and CDR2 SYGVNS. CDR3 in DNA: TGTGCCAGCAGTGAAAGGGCGAATCAGCCCCAGCATTTT. Translation: CASSERANQPQHF.

The V gene is TRBV27, the J gene TRBJ2-5; TRBD2 might be the D (6 bases). The V end was cut by 5 bases, the J end by 4 bases, with 17 bases between. The CDR3 length is 15 residues. Germline V gene data show CDR1 as MNHEY and CDR2 as SMNVEV (reference sequence). The CDR3 coding sequence is TGTGCCAGCAGTGAGGGACTCCCAATAAGAGAGACCCAGTACTTC. Encoded protein: CASSEGLPIRETQYF.

In its sample, this clonotype was seen a few times. The genes are TRBV7-2 and TRBJ1-2; tentatively, D is TRBD1 (5 bases). Germline CDR1 and CDR2: SGHTA and FQGNSA. V was pared by 5 bases and J by 7 bases, with 17 bases between. The CDR3 totals 14 residues. The CDR3 DNA follows: TGTGCCAGCAGCGCAAGGACACCTCTTGCTGGCTACACCTTC. Encoded protein: CASSARTPLAGYTF.

This clonotype was recorded a few times. This chain joins TRBV28 and TRBJ2-1; D gene ambiguous. The CDR3 has 16 amino acids. Trimming removed 3 bases from V and 0 bases from J, with 12 bases in between. Germline V CDR1 and CDR2: MDHEN, SYDVKM. The CDR3 DNA reads TGTGCCAGCAGTTTGGCAGGCCCAAGCTCCTACAATGAGCAGTTCTTC. This codes for CASSLAGPSSYNEQFF.

The chain carries TRBV11-2 and TRBJ1-4; 9 bases match TRBD1. This CDR3 has 15 amino acids. The ends lost 5 bases at V and 8 bases at J; junction bases unmatched: 9. Germline assignment: CDR1 SGHAT and CDR2 FQNNGV. The CDR3 sequence: CASSPGDRVGEKLFF. CDR3 sequence (DNA): TGTGCCAGCAGCCCCGGGGACAGGGTGGGCGAAAAACTGTTTTTT.

This clonotype was detected many times. This chain connects TRBV14 to TRBJ1-3, with 8 nucleotides matching TRBD1. Germline values: CDR1 SGHDN, CDR2 FVKESK. The CDR3 is 15 residues long. V gave up 4 bases and J gave up 0 bases; unmatched junction bases: 2. The CDR3 sequence is CASSPGQGSGNTIYF. CDR3 DNA: TGTGCCAGCAGCCCCGGACAGGGCTCTGGAAACACCATATATTTT.

This clonotype has at least ten counts. The rearrangement uses TRBV4-2 and TRBJ2-2; 8 bases are shared with TRBD1. The V gene's germline CDR1 is LGHNA and CDR2 YNFKEQ. The CDR3 has 15 amino acids. With 4 bases clipped from V and 3 bases from J, the junction kept 4 bases outside the gene matches. The chain's CDR3 is CASSPRQGYTGELFF. As DNA, the CDR3 is TGTGCCAGCAGCCCGCGACAGGGGTACACCGGGGAGCTGTTTTTT.

There are many counts of this clonotype. The chain joins TRBV9 to TRBJ2-3; 7 nucleotides match TRBD2. The CDR3 sequence is 14 residues long. CDR1 SGDLS and CDR2 YYNGEE come from the germline V gene. With 4 bases clipped from V and 2 bases from J, the junction kept 4 bases outside the gene matches. CDR3 sequence (DNA): TGTGCCAGCAGCTGGGGGGGTAACACAGATACGCAGTATTTT. As protein: CASSWGGNTDTQYF.

This rearrangement joins TRBV28 to TRBJ2-2; D could derive from TRBD1 or TRBD2 (5 bases each). This CDR3 contains 14 residues. Trimming shortened V by 7 bases and J by 1 base, and 10 bases separated the two germline ends. Germline V gene lookup returns CDR1 MDHEN and CDR2 SYDVKM. The chain's CDR3 is CASTLGENTGELFF. The CDR3 DNA follows: TGTGCCAGCACATTGGGGGAGAACACCGGGGAGCTGTTTTTT.